Listed here are 21 T cell receptor beta chains from one sample, sequenced in a study of shared clonotypes between healthy human individuals. Produced via immunoSEQ multiplex PCR; TCRdb's table is partial and in-frame only. The sample lists millions of clones; less than 95% were seen once. Naive CD8 isolation took CD45RO-negative cells positively selected for CCR7 and excluded terminally differentiated effector memory CD45RA+ cells. The source material was naive CD8+ T cells sorted from blood. Every receptor here comes from a young man in good health.

As for this clone: At one end the junction does not follow the germline gene, possibly because of a read error. This rearrangement joins TRBV7-7 to TRBJ2-2, with TRBD2 matching 11 bases. Looked up from germline, CDR1 is SSHAT and CDR2 is FNYEAQ (reference sequence). This CDR3 spans 15 amino acids. Here the CDR3 reads CASSLVLAGAGELFF. The CDR3 DNA follows: TGTGCTAGCAGCTTAGTACTAGCGGGAGCCGGGGAGCTGTTTTTT.

With respect to this clone: The sample carries other DNA sequences with the same CDR3. The V gene is TRBV9, the J gene TRBJ2-7; the match to TRBD2 covers 8 bases. The junction had 2 bases not matched to a gene; V was cut back by 0 bases and J by 0 bases. The germline CDR1 and CDR2 sequences are SGDLS and YYNGEE. The CDR3 has 15 amino acids. The CDR3: CASSVGLASSYEQYF. CDR3 coding DNA: TGTGCCAGCAGCGTAGGACTAGCGAGCTCCTACGAGCAGTACTTC.

Notes on this clone: Additional DNA sequences in this sample encode the identical CDR3. The chain combines TRBV6-5 with TRBJ2-7; D is undetermined. Trimming stripped 6 bases from V and 4 bases from J, with 10 bases between. The CDR3 runs 12 residues. Per the germline V gene, CDR1 is MNHEY and CDR2 is SVGAGI. The chain's CDR3 is CASSPESYEQYF. CDR3 in DNA: TGTGCCAGCAGCCCCGAATCTTACGAGCAGTACTTC.

Details on this clone: Sequence at one end of the junction differs from germline and may be a read error. This chain links TRBV28 with TRBJ1-5, with a possible D match to TRBD1 (5 bases). CDR1 is MDHEN and CDR2 is SYDVKM in the germline V gene. This CDR3 is 15 amino acids long. The CDR3 protein is CASSYRWRGNQLQHF. CDR3 in DNA: TGTGCCAGCAGTTACCGTTGGAGGGGCAATCAGCTCCAGCATTTT.

V is TRBV4-1 and J is TRBJ1-1; D possibly corresponds to TRBD1 (5 bases). V was trimmed by 0 bases and J by 9 bases, leaving 14 bases between them. Germline V gives CDR1 MGHRA, CDR2 YSYEKL. The CDR3 runs to 14 residues. CDR3 in amino acids: CASSQDRQGIKAFF. The CDR3 DNA reads TGCGCCAGCAGCCAAGATAGGCAGGGCATTAAAGCTTTCTTT.

The table lists this clone with a count of one. The chain is built from TRBV5-4 and TRBJ2-3, with 9 bases that match TRBD2. The CDR3 consists of 16 residues. Germline V gene sequence: CDR1 SGHNT, CDR2 YYREEE (reference sequence). V lost 4 bases and J lost 0; bases outside the gene matches: 6. CDR3 bases: TGTGCCAGCAGCGCCTTAACTAGCGGGAGCACAGATACGCAGTATTTT. Its translation: CASSALTSGSTDTQYF.

The chain is built from TRBV15 and TRBJ2-7; 8 bases line up with TRBD1. Per the germline V gene, CDR1 is LNHNV and CDR2 is YYDKDF (reference sequence). V lost 5 bases, J lost 6 bases, and 12 bases stayed unmatched. CDR3 length: 15 residues. As DNA, the CDR3 is TGTGCCACCAGCGTTCACCGGGACAGGCGTGGCGAGCAGTACTTC. Translated: CATSVHRDRRGEQYF.

The chain couples TRBV27 to TRBJ2-5, with 8 bases that match TRBD1. CDR1 is MNHEY, CDR2 SMNVEV, per germline (reference sequence). CDR3 size: 14 residues. V trimming: 3 bases; J trimming: 5 bases; junction bases outside the gene matches: 5. The CDR3 region has the DNA TGTGCCAGCAGTTTCTACAGGGGGTGGGAGACCCAGTACTTC. Translated: CASSFYRGWETQYF.

Remarks on this clone: This CDR3 is also generated by other DNA sequences in the sample. V is TRBV9 and J is TRBJ2-7; 8 bases map to TRBD1. CDR3 length: 14 amino acids. With V trimmed by 2 bases and J by 3 bases, 4 bases remained unmatched. CDR1 SGDLS and CDR2 YYNGEE come from the germline V gene. The CDR3 nucleotides are TGTGCCAGCAGCGTTGGGACAGGTCTCTACGAGCAGTACTTC. Protein sequence: CASSVGTGLYEQYF.

This sequence joins TRBV6-5 and TRBJ1-5; D gene uncertain. CDR1 and CDR2 (germline): MNHEY, SVGAGI. Trimming removed 7 bases from V and 2 bases from J, with 15 bases in between. This CDR3 contains 15 residues. CDR3 coding DNA: TGTGCCAGCAACCACCTCCCTTTTGGCAATCAGCCCCAGCATTTT. This codes for CASNHLPFGNQPQHF.

On this clone: A much larger clone lies one base from this, so it may be a read error. This chain joins TRBV2 and TRBJ2-7; D gene unclear. Germline-derived CDR1 and CDR2 are SNHLY and FYNNEI. Trimming removed 6 bases at V and 2 bases at J, with 5 bases between. This CDR3 has 11 amino acids. CDR3 in amino acids: CASRLTYEQYF. The CDR3 DNA reads TGTGCCAGCAGGTTAACCTACGAGCAGTACTTC.

This chain links TRBV27 with TRBJ2-7; tentative D call: TRBD2 (5 bases). There are 15 residues in the CDR3. V lost 4 bases and J lost 3, with 16 bases in between. Germline loops: CDR1 MNHEY, CDR2 SMNVEV (reference sequence). CDR3 in amino acids: CASSSGEGYFYEQYF. CDR3 coding DNA: TGTGCCAGCAGTTCCGGCGAGGGTTATTTCTACGAGCAGTACTTC.

CDR3 coding DNA: TGTGCCACTGGTTCGGCCGGGGAGCTGTTTTTT. It codes for CATGSAGELFF. This chain joins TRBV28 and TRBJ2-2, with D hard to call. V was cut by 10 bases and J by 6 bases, with 9 bases left in between. The CDR3 has 11 amino acids. Germline values: CDR1 MDHEN, CDR2 SYDVKM. Combining the CDR3 with reference TRBV28 and TRBJ2-2 gives the whole variable domain DVKVTQSSRYLVKRTGEKVFLECVQDMDHENMFWYRQDPGLGLRLIYFSYDVKMKEKGDIPEGYSVSREKKERFSLILESASTNQTSMYLCATGSAGELFFGEGSRLTVL.

Regarding this clone: Other nucleotide sequences from this sample produce the same CDR3. The rearrangement links TRBV2 to TRBJ2-7; D unresolved. This CDR3 region has 13 residues. The germline V gene encodes CDR1 SNHLY and CDR2 FYNNEI. Trimming took off 1 base at V and 4 bases at J, with 8 bases between the two ends. CDR3 in DNA: TGTGCCAGCAGTGAAGGGCGCTTATACGAGCAGTACTTC. It encodes CASSEGRLYEQYF.

The chain uses TRBV29-1 and TRBJ2-7, with 12 bases matching TRBD2. Germline values: CDR1 SQVTM, CDR2 ANQGSEA. The junction had 7 bases not matched to a gene; V was cut back by 6 bases and J by 4 bases. This CDR3 is built from 14 residues. The CDR3 coding sequence is TGCAGCGTCCAGACTAGCGGGAGTGGTTACGAGCAGTACTTC. Its protein product is CSVQTSGSGYEQYF.

In the case of this clone: This specimen includes other DNA sequences encoding the same CDR3. The V gene is TRBV27, the J gene TRBJ2-7, with 11 bases fitting TRBD2. Germline V gene data show CDR1 as MNHEY and CDR2 as SMNVEV (reference sequence). The CDR3 has 14 residues. Germline trimming cut 5 bases from V and 3 bases from J; bases unmatched to any gene: 3. The CDR3: CASSLGTSGYEQYF. The DNA of the CDR3 is TGTGCCAGCAGTCTAGGGACTAGCGGCTACGAGCAGTACTTC.

As regards this clone: The same CDR3 can be traced to other DNA sequences in this sample. The chain joins TRBV5-1 to TRBJ2-7, with 8 positions matching TRBD1. Germline V gene sequence: CDR1 SGHRS, CDR2 YFSETQ. V shed 0 bases and J 1 base; nucleotides not matched to a gene: 3. This CDR3 is built from 15 residues. CDR3 sequence: CASSLAQGVSYEQYF. The CDR3 region has the DNA TGCGCCAGCAGCTTGGCACAGGGGGTATCCTACGAGCAGTACTTC.

The genes are TRBV6-5 and TRBJ2-3, with D tentatively TRBD2 (5 bases). V dropped 0 bases and J dropped 0 bases, with 10 bases sitting between them. Looked up from germline, CDR1 is MNHEY and CDR2 is SVGAGI. The CDR3 is 16 amino acids. The CDR3 DNA reads TGTGCCAGCAGTTACTCGCCCGGGGATAGCACAGATACGCAGTATTTT. It encodes CASSYSPGDSTDTQYF.

V and J are TRBV6-1 and TRBJ1-4, with no clear D. The CDR3 contains 14 residues. Trimming took 8 bases from V and 1 from J, leaving 11 bases between them. Germline CDR1 and CDR2: MNHNS and SASEGT. CDR3 loop: CASFEGGTNEKLFF. As DNA, the CDR3 is TGTGCCAGCTTCGAGGGAGGAACTAATGAAAAACTGTTTTTT.

The chain combines TRBV7-2 with TRBJ2-7; D is undetermined. Trimming removed 4 bases from V and 6 bases from J, with 16 bases in between. The CDR3 length is 14 residues. The germline V gene encodes CDR1 SGHTA and CDR2 FQGNSA. The CDR3 here is CASSSRELPAEQYF. CDR3 nucleotides: TGTGCCAGCAGCTCTAGGGAACTACCGGCCGAGCAGTACTTC.

J is TRBJ2-4 and V is TRBV6-1; a weak D match, TRBD1 (6 bases). CDR1 and CDR2 from the germline V gene are MNHNS and SASEGT. The CDR3 spans 15 residues. Trimming removed 1 base at V and 0 bases at J, with 7 bases between. The CDR3 nucleotides read TGTGCCAGCAGTGAAGTAGGGGGAGCCAAAAACATTCAGTACTTC. It yields the protein CASSEVGGAKNIQYF.